This TCR beta chain comes out of a study of cytomegalovirus exposure and HLA in healthy donors. Overall study findings and caveats: Reportedly, TCR beta sequences accurately predicted HLA-A and HLA-B alleles in most subjects. Specificity for CMV antigens was confirmed in vitro for a few of the CMV-associated chains.

Germline CDR1 SGHDT, CDR2 YYEEEE. Deletions cut 0 bases from V and 6 bases from J, with 9 bases between. The CDR3 consists of 13 residues. A multiplex PCR was run with 60 Vbeta primers and 13 Jbeta primers. Clones were read by immunoSEQ multiplex PCR, and TCRdb kept only the in-frame ones, dropping some. The profile shows 90,000 to 95,000 clones, around 80% of them singletons. As to this clone: Its antigen is unidentified.

This TCR came from a man between 18 and 29 years old in good health and CMV-seronegative. The specimen sequenced was PBMCs. The J gene is TRBJ1-2, the V gene TRBV5-6; D possibly corresponds to TRBD1 (5 bases). The CDR3: CASSLGGVDGYTF. CDR3 sequence (DNA): TGTGCCAGCAGCTTGGGGGGCGTAGATGGCTACACCTTC.